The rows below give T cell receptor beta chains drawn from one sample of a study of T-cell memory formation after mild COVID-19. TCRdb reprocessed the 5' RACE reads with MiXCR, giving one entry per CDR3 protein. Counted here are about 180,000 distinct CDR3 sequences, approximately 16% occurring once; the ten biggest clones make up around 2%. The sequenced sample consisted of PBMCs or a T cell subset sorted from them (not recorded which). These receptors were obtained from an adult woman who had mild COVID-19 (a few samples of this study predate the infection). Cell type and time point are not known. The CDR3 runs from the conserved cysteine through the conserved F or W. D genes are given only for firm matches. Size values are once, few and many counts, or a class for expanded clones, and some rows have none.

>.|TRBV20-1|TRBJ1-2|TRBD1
TGCAGTGCTCGGGACAGGTACTTCTATGGCTACACCTTC
CSARDRYFYGYTF
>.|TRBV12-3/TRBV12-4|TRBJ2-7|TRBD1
TGTGCCAGCACCCTGGCGGGACAGGGGGGCGAGCAGTACTTC
CASTLAGQGGEQYF
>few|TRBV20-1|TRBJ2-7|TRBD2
TGCAGTGCTAGAGTACCAGCGGGAGGTTACGAGCAGTACTTC
CSARVPAGGYEQYF
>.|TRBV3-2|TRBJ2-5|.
TGTGCCAGCAGCCAAGAGTCCAGGGCTGAGACCCAGTACTTC
CASSQESRAETQYF
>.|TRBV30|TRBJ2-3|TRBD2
TGTGCTTACCAGCGGGAGTGGAAAGATACGCAGTATTTT
CAYQREWKDTQYF
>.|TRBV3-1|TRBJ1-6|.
TGTGCCAGCAGCCAAGGGCCGAATTCACCCCTCCACTTT
CASSQGPNSPLHF
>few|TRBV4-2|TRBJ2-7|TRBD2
TGTGCCAGCAGCGAGACTAGCGGGAGGTACGAGCAGTACTTC
CASSETSGRYEQYF
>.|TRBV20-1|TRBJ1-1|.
TGCAGTGCTAGAGATTCGTCGTCCCTTGGAGCTTTCTTT
CSARDSSSLGAFF
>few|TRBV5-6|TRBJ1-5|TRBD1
TGTGCCAGCAGTCTTAGGACAGGGCGGCGCAATCAGCCCCAGCATTTT
CASSLRTGRRNQPQHF
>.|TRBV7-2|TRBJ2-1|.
TGTGCCAGCAGCTTAGACTTCGTGGGGAGCAATGAGCAGTTCTTC
CASSLDFVGSNEQFF
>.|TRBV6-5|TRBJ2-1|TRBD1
TGTGCCAGCAGTTACTACTCAGGGGGCGCCTACAATGAGCAGTTCTTC
CASSYYSGGAYNEQFF
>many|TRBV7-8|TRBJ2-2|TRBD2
TGTGCCAGCAGCCAAGCCGGGACTAGCGGTTACACCGGGGAGCTGTTTTTT
CASSQAGTSGYTGELFF
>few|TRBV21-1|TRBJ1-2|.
TGTGCCAGCAGCAAGTATACCTATGGCTACACCTTC
CASSKYTYGYTF
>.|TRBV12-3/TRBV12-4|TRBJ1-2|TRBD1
TGTGCCAGCAGTTTAAAGGCAGGGGGCTTCTATGGCTACACCTTC
CASSLKAGGFYGYTF
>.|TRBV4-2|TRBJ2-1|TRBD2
TGTGCCAGCAGCCAAGTCGGACTAGCGGGAGGATCCTCCAATGAGCAGTTCTTC
CASSQVGLAGGSSNEQFF
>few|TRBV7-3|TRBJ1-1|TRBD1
TGTGCCAGCAGCTTAAGCGGGACAGTGAGGAACACTGAAGCTTTCTTT
CASSLSGTVRNTEAFF
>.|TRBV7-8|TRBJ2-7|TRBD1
TGTGCCAGCAGCTACCGGGACAGGGCTAACGAGCAGTACTTC
CASSYRDRANEQYF
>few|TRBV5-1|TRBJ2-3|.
TGCGCCAGCAGCTTGGAGGGGCGTAGCGGCACAGATACGCAGTATTTT
CASSLEGRSGTDTQYF
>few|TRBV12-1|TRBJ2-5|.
TGTGCCAGCAGCTTTCAGCAGAAGGACATCCAAGAGACCCAGTACTTC
CASSFQQKDIQETQYF
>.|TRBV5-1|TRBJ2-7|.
TGCGCCAGCAGCTTGACTTCCTACGAGCAGTACTTC
CASSLTSYEQYF
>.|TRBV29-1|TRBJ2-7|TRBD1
TGCAGCGTTTCAACAGGGGCAATGATGGGCGAGCAGTACTTC
CSVSTGAMMGEQYF
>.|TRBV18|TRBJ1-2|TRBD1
TGTGCCAGCTCACCACAGACAGGGTTGTATGGCTACACCTTC
CASSPQTGLYGYTF
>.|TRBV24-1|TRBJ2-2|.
TGTGCCACCAGTGAAACAAATGTGAACACCGGGGAGCTGTTTTTT
CATSETNVNTGELFF
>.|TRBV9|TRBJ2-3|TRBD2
TGTGCCAGCAGCGTAGTCGCCCTAGCGGGAGAGGATACGCAGTATTTT
CASSVVALAGEDTQYF
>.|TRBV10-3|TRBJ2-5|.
TGTGCCATCAGTGAGGATGAGACCCAGTACTTC
CAISEDETQYF
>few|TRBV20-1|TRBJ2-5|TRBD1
TGCAGTGCTAGAGATTCAAGGGGGCGACAAGAGACCCAGTACTTC
CSARDSRGRQETQYF